The TCR beta chain described here comes from a study of pediatric ulcerative colitis. V lost 2 bases, J lost 3 bases, and 13 bases lay in between. CDR3 length: 15 amino acids. Per the germline V gene, CDR1 is SSHAT and CDR2 is FNYEAQ (reference sequence). Generated by immunoSEQ multiplex PCR, the TCRdb table keeps only in-frame clones and is missing some. The sample shows about 64,000 clones, 77% of them seen only once. The receptor was isolated from a boy between 10 and 17 years old with moderate ulcerative colitis. The genes are TRBV7-7 and TRBJ1-2; D is unresolved. The sequenced sample was blood. CDR3 residues: CASSLIPGMDYGYTF. The CDR3, as DNA: TGTGCCAGCAGCTTAATACCTGGAATGGACTATGGCTACACCTTC.